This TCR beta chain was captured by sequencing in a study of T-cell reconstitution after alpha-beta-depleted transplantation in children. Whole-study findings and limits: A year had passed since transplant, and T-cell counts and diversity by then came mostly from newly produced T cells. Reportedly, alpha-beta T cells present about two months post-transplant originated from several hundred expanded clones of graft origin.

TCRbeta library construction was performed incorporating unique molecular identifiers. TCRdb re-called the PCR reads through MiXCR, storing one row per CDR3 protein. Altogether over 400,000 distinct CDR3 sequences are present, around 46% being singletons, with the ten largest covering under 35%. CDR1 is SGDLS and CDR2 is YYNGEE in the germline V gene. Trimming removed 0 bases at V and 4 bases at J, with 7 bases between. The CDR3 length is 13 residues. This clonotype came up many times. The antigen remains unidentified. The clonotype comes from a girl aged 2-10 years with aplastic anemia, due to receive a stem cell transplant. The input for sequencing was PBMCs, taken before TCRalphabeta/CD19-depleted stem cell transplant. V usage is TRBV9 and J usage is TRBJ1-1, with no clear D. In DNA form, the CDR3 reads TGTGCCAGCAGCGTAGCCGTGGGCACTGAAGCTTTCTTT. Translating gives CASSVAVGTEAFF.